The source of this T cell receptor beta chain is a study of T cells in tuberculosis listed by TCRdb under 2018. Background on the whole study: In the study, CD1B tetramers and high-throughput TCR immunosequencing were combined to characterize T cells specific for the mycobacterial lipid antigen glucose monomycolate (GMM). A South African clinical cohort compared IGRA-negative adolescents, IGRA-positive adolescents with latent tuberculosis and adults with active tuberculosis, over eight per group.

At study entry, adolescents were screened for latent tuberculosis infection by tuberculin skin test and QuantiFERON-TB GOLD In-Tube IGRA. Unsorted cryopreserved PBMC were immunosequenced, covering on average about 100,000 T cells per clinical donor. Eleven high schools in the Worcester region of the Western Cape, South Africa, served as enrollment sites for adolescents aged 12 to 18 years. Ten or so adolescents infected with M. tuberculosis and approximately ten uninfected adolescents were chosen and matched for age and sex. PBMC from adolescents were isolated by density centrifugation from freshly drawn heparinized blood and then cryopreserved. Overall results and qualifications from the work: Clinical samples were selected based on which cryopreserved specimens were available, and the active tuberculosis cases were adults whereas the controls were adolescents. Compared with IGRA-negative controls, TCR-alpha repertoires from active tuberculosis had smaller mean NN-distances to GMM-specific TCRs, which suggests clonal expansion of these TCRs. Shorter CDR3-alpha lengths in active tuberculosis patients partly drove the smaller NN-distances, and the TCR-beta difference was not statistically significant. With the diverse GMM-specific repertoire as input, a classifier achieved roughly 90% accuracy (AUROC 0.7 to 0.95), whereas GEM motif frequencies as input gave approximately 70% accuracy.

CDR3 length: 13 amino acids, cysteine to phenylalanine. Here the CDR3 DNA is all that survives: 39 bases in frame from base 1. Compared with germline, V lacks 5 bases and J lacks 5 bases; bases without a gene match: 5. CDR1 GTSNPN and CDR2 SVGIG were looked up in the germline V gene (reference sequence). TCR libraries were generated with the immunoSEQ multiplex PCR assay, using TCR-beta and/or TCR-alpha/delta assays for each sample. The amplified TCR libraries were sequenced using the Illumina high-throughput platform. In the paper's pipeline: Clustering and dimensionality reduction were performed using pairwise TCRdist distances among GMM-specific receptors from ex vivo sorted or in vitro expanded T cells. Each clinical repertoire was assigned a mean NN-distance score, defined as the average TCRdist to the nearest 10% of tetramer-positive reference sequences. GEM TCR motif frequency was calculated as the fraction of unique TCRs that matched known GEM sequences by V/J usage and CDR3 length. Active tuberculosis was classified by linear discriminant analysis with leave-one-out cross-validation, implemented in scikit-learn. The immuneACCESS repertoire file appears here via TCRdb, limited to in-frame rearrangements. These files lack a portion of the clones; in checked studies, under half of the deficit traces to unresolved V genes, and the cause of the others is not known. The D gene and trimming were derived from the DNA, and the V and J assignments and clone size from that table. The sample table contains roughly 44,000 clones; only one count was recorded for roughly 96% of them. Approximately 7.9% of the sample lies in the top ten.

In regard to this clone: The antigen this receptor binds is unknown. No qualities accompany the bases; no much larger clone lies one base away.

The sample consisted of PBMCs. This sequence uses TRBV30 and TRBJ1-1, with 10 middle bases fitting TRBD1. This clonotype originated in a donor aged 10 to 29 with latent tuberculosis or without tuberculosis infection. The CDR3 region reads CAWSPGQGTEAFF. In nucleotides, the sequence is TGTGCCTGGTCTCCGGGACAGGGGACTGAAGCTTTCTTT.